These 8 T cell receptor beta chains share one sample of origin, sequenced in a study of read filtering for tumor transcriptome and immune sequencing. This library used approximately 370 ng RNA and molecular barcoded adaptors spanning alpha/delta and beta/gamma chains. TCRdb reprocessed the reads with MiXCR, giving one entry per CDR3 protein. In the table there are approximately 40,000 distinct CDR3 sequences, approximately 14% of which are singletons. The specimen was a population of CD138-negative cells sorted from bone marrow. These TCRs come from a donor over 35 with multiple myeloma.

Concerning this clonotype itself: This may be a read error, as it is one base from a much larger clone. The chain is built from TRBV5-1 and TRBJ2-5; D might be TRBD2 (6 bases). This CDR3 is built from 16 residues. CDR1 and CDR2 (germline): SGHRS, YFSETQ. CDR3 DNA: TGCGCCAGCAGCCCAAGCCGTCCGTTGACGGGGGAGACCCAGCACTTC. Protein: CASSPSRPLTGETQHF.

This clonotype was recorded many times. This chain uses TRBV13 with TRBJ1-4, with D possibly being TRBD1 (5 bases). The germline V gene has CDR1 PRHDT and CDR2 FYEKMQ (reference sequence). V was shortened by 4 bases and J by 8 bases, with 11 bases between the two germline ends. This CDR3 has 13 amino acids. CDR3 loop: CASSSENREKLFF. The DNA of the CDR3 is TGTGCCAGCAGCTCCGAAAACAGGGAAAAACTGTTTTTT.

This clonotype occurred many times. The V and J genes are TRBV5-1 and TRBJ1-5; D might be TRBD1 (5 bases). The CDR3 covers 15 residues. V lost 1 base to trimming and J lost 6 bases, with 14 bases between them. Germline lookup yields CDR1 SGHRS and CDR2 YFSETQ. For the CDR3, the DNA is TGCGCCAGCAGCTTGAATGGGGCTTCGAGTCAGCCCCAGCATTTT. Translation gives CASSLNGASSQPQHF.

J is TRBJ2-5 and V is TRBV5-1; D is perhaps TRBD1 (6 bases). The CDR3 has 14 residues. In germline, CDR1 is SGHRS, CDR2 YFSETQ. Trimming took off 10 bases at V and 2 bases at J, with 18 bases between the two ends. This CDR3 is CAGGLGRGQETQYF. As DNA, the CDR3 is TGCGCCGGCGGGCTGGGAAGGGGGCAAGAGACCCAGTACTTC. Full variable domain (rest looked up from reference TRBV5-1 and TRBJ2-5): KAGVTQTPRYLIKTRGQQVTLSCSPISGHRSVSWYQQTPGQGLQFLFEYFSETQRNKGNFPGRFSGRQFSNSRSEMNVSTLELGDSALYLCAGGLGRGQETQYFGPGTRLLVL.

This clonotype was counted ten times or more. The V gene is TRBV20-1, the J gene TRBJ1-1; no definite D call. Deletions cut 3 bases from V and 0 bases from J, with 17 bases between. Germline assignment: CDR1 DFQATT and CDR2 SNEGSKA (reference sequence). There are 16 residues in the CDR3. CDR3 in amino acids: CSARPRDRSLNTEAFF. In DNA, the CDR3 is TGCAGTGCTAGGCCAAGGGATCGGTCCCTGAACACTGAAGCTTTCTTT.

Many counts were recorded for this clonotype. The chain couples TRBV10-3 to TRBJ2-1; 12 bases fit TRBD1. V was pared by 7 bases and J by 9 bases, with 7 bases of the junction left unmatched. The CDR3 covers 14 residues. CDR1 ENHRY and CDR2 SYGVKD come from the germline V gene. This CDR3 reads CAINSGTGGFEQFF. As DNA, the CDR3 is TGTGCCATCAACTCCGGGACAGGGGGCTTTGAGCAGTTCTTC.

Remarks on this clonotype: A much larger clone differs from this one at a single base, so this may be a read error. The chain joins TRBV6-5 to TRBJ2-1, with D tentatively TRBD1 or TRBD2 (5 bases each). This CDR3 spans 15 amino acids. The germline CDR1 and CDR2 sequences are MNHEY and SVGAGI. Trimming left V 8 bases short and J 8 bases short, with 22 bases between. As DNA, the CDR3 is TGTGCCAGCCATCCCGAGGGGTCCAATCGGTATGAGCAGTTCTTC. Amino acid sequence: CASHPEGSNRYEQFF.

Many counts were recorded for this clonotype. This chain joins TRBV20-1 and TRBJ1-1; D is uncertain. The germline gives CDR1 DFQATT, CDR2 SNEGSKA (reference sequence). V was clipped by 3 bases and J by 5 bases, with 7 bases between them. The CDR3 sequence is 11 residues long. The CDR3 loop reads CSASPRTEAFF. Here the CDR3 DNA reads TGCAGTGCTAGCCCTAGGACTGAAGCTTTCTTT.